This T cell receptor beta chain emerged from a study of T cell responses to AZD1222 COVID-19 vaccine. V lost 6 bases to trimming and J lost 4 bases, with 12 bases between them. The CDR3 is 13 residues long. CDR1 is MNHEY, CDR2 SMNVEV, per germline (reference sequence). Here immunoSEQ multiplex PCR was the method, and the copy in TCRdb shows in-frame clones only, minus some. The table lists around 66,000 clones, 79% of them singletons. This clonotype originated in an adult in good health. The material sequenced was peripheral blood, taken on day 0 of MenACWY control vaccination. The chain joins TRBV27 to TRBJ1-1, with a tentative D call TRBD1 (6 bases). CDR3 nucleotide sequence: TGTGCCAGCAGGAGGGGGTTGGGCACTGAAGCTTTCTTT. Residues: CASRRGLGTEAFF.